This T cell receptor beta chain was recovered during a study of CD8 T cells in ankylosing spondylitis. This clonotype was seen repeatedly, ten times or more. Between the trimmed V and J ends, which lost 11 bases and 5 bases, there was a span of 12 bases. Germline V gene sequence: CDR1 ENHRY, CDR2 SYGVKD. The CDR3 is 11 amino acids. TCRdb reprocessed the 5' RACE reads via MiXCR and lists one record per CDR3 protein. Here the sample spans 250,000 to 400,000 distinct CDR3 sequences, around 10% being singletons. This chain connects TRBV10-3 to TRBJ1-1; D is uncertain. Sample: blood, either unsorted or a sorted T cell fraction (not recorded which). This receptor was obtained from a female donor with ankylosing spondylitis or in good health (not recorded which). The DNA of the CDR3 is TGTGCCTCTCGCGAGACGACTGAAGCTTTCTTT. Its protein is CASRETTEAFF.